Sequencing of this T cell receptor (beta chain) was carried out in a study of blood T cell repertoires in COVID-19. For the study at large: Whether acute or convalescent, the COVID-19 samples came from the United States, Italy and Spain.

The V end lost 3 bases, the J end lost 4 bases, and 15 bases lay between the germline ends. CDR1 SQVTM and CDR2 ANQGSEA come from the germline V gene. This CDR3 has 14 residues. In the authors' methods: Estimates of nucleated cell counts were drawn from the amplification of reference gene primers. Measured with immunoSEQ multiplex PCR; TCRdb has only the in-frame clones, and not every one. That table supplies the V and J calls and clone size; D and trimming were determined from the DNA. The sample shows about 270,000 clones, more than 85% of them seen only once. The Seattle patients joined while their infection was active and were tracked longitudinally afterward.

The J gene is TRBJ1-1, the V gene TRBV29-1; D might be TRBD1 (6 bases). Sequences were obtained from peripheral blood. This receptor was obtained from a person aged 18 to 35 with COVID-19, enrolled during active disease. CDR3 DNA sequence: TGCAGCGTTGAGAATCGCGGGGGCAGCACTGAAGCTTTCTTT. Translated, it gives CSVENRGGSTEAFF.